The rows below give T cell receptor beta chains drawn from one sample of a study of blood T cell repertoires in COVID-19. Libraries were prepared by immunoSEQ multiplex PCR; TCRdb keeps only in-frame clonotypes and omits some of them. The repertoire includes 95,000 to 100,000 clones, about 91% of them detected once, and roughly 17% sits in the top ten. The specimen sequenced was peripheral blood. The receptors come from a man in his forties or fifties with acute or convalescent COVID-19. CDR3s include the opening cysteine and the closing phenylalanine or tryptophan. Fields, in order: V gene, J gene, clone size, D gene, CDR3 DNA, CDR3 protein. The D gene is left open where the match is weak. The size entry is marked missing in some rows and otherwise reads once, few, many or a size class.

V gene: TRBV11-2
J gene: TRBJ2-7
clone size: NA
D gene: TRBD2
CDR3 DNA: TGTGCCAGCAGCACCCTAGCGGGGGGCCACGAGCAGTACTTC
CDR3 protein: CASSTLAGGHEQYF

V gene: TRBV2
J gene: TRBJ1-2
clone size: NA
D gene: NA
CDR3 DNA: TGTGCCAGCAGTGTTATAGGAGGCTATGGCTACACCTTC
CDR3 protein: CASSVIGGYGYTF

V gene: TRBV5-1
J gene: TRBJ1-1
clone size: few
D gene: TRBD1
CDR3 DNA: TGCGCCAGCAGCCGGGGACAGGGGGTTAATGAAGCTTTCTTT
CDR3 protein: CASSRGQGVNEAFF

V gene: TRBV5-6
J gene: TRBJ1-1
clone size: NA
D gene: TRBD1
CDR3 DNA: TGTGCCAGCCATCGGGGGACAGGGGGAATGACGAACACTGAAGCTTTCTTT
CDR3 protein: CASHRGTGGMTNTEAFF

V gene: TRBV11-2
J gene: TRBJ1-2
clone size: NA
D gene: NA
CDR3 DNA: TGTGCCAGCAGCTTAGTTCCGGGGGGGAACTATGGCTACACCTTC
CDR3 protein: CASSLVPGGNYGYTF

V gene: TRBV19
J gene: TRBJ1-4
clone size: NA
D gene: TRBD1
CDR3 DNA: TGTGCCAGTAGTCGATCTCGGACAGGGGAAAAGAGAAAACTGTTTTTT
CDR3 protein: CASSRSRTGEKRKLFF

V gene: TRBV6-2/TRBV6-3
J gene: TRBJ2-7
clone size: few
D gene: TRBD1
CDR3 DNA: TGTGCCAGCAGGCCTCCGGGACAGGGCTACGAGCAGTACTTC
CDR3 protein: CASRPPGQGYEQYF

V gene: TRBV2
J gene: TRBJ1-5
clone size: NA
D gene: NA
CDR3 DNA: TGTGCCAGCACTAATCAGCGGCATAGCAATCAGCCCCAGCATTTT
CDR3 protein: CASTNQRHSNQPQHF

V gene: TRBV24-1
J gene: TRBJ2-3
clone size: NA
D gene: NA
CDR3 DNA: TGTGCCACCAGTGTCAGGGGGGCAGATACGCAGTATTTT
CDR3 protein: CATSVRGADTQYF

V gene: TRBV11-3
J gene: TRBJ1-1
clone size: few
D gene: TRBD1
CDR3 DNA: TGTGCCAGCAGCTTAGGGGCCCTCCGACAGGGACTGAACACTGAAGCTTTCTTT
CDR3 protein: CASSLGALRQGLNTEAFF

V gene: TRBV10-3
J gene: TRBJ2-3
clone size: NA
D gene: TRBD2
CDR3 DNA: TGTGCCATCAAAGGACTAGTTGAAGATACGCAGTATTTT
CDR3 protein: CAIKGLVEDTQYF

V gene: TRBV6-1
J gene: TRBJ1-5
clone size: NA
D gene: TRBD1
CDR3 DNA: TGTGCCAGCAGTGAACCGGGACAGGGCAATCAGCCCCAGCATTTT
CDR3 protein: CASSEPGQGNQPQHF

V gene: TRBV19
J gene: TRBJ2-7
clone size: NA
D gene: TRBD1
CDR3 DNA: TGTGCCAGTAGTACTGACAGGGCCTCCTCCTACGAGCAGTACTTC
CDR3 protein: CASSTDRASSYEQYF

V gene: TRBV19
J gene: TRBJ1-2
clone size: NA
D gene: NA
CDR3 DNA: TGTGCCTCCAATGACTATGGCTACACCTTC
CDR3 protein: CASNDYGYTF

V gene: TRBV18
J gene: TRBJ2-7
clone size: NA
D gene: TRBD1
CDR3 DNA: TGTGCCAGCTCACCGGGGACAGCCTCCTACGAGCAGTACTTC
CDR3 protein: CASSPGTASYEQYF

V gene: TRBV2
J gene: TRBJ1-6
clone size: NA
D gene: TRBD1
CDR3 DNA: TGTGCCAGCAGTTTACTCCGGGACAGGGCCTTTTCACCCCTCCACTTT
CDR3 protein: CASSLLRDRAFSPLHF

V gene: TRBV6-5
J gene: TRBJ2-3
clone size: NA
D gene: TRBD2
CDR3 DNA: TGTGCCAGCAGCAGCGGGGGGGGCACAGATACGCAGTATTTT
CDR3 protein: CASSSGGGTDTQYF

V gene: TRBV7-9
J gene: TRBJ1-5
clone size: few
D gene: NA
CDR3 DNA: TGTGCCAGCAGTTCAGAACCAGGGGCTCAGCCCCAGCATTTT
CDR3 protein: CASSSEPGAQPQHF

V gene: TRBV7-9
J gene: TRBJ2-1
clone size: NA
D gene: NA
CDR3 DNA: TGTGCCAGCAGCTTAGGGAGCTCCTACAATGAGCAGTTCTTC
CDR3 protein: CASSLGSSYNEQFF

V gene: TRBV19
J gene: TRBJ1-1
clone size: few
D gene: TRBD1
CDR3 DNA: TGTGCCAGTAGTCCAACAGGGGCTTCCACTGAAGCTTTCTTT
CDR3 protein: CASSPTGASTEAFF

V gene: TRBV5-1
J gene: TRBJ2-7
clone size: NA
D gene: NA
CDR3 DNA: TGCGCCAGCAGCTTCGCGGGAAGCACCTACGAGCAGTACTTC
CDR3 protein: CASSFAGSTYEQYF

V gene: TRBV3-1/TRBV3-2
J gene: TRBJ2-2
clone size: NA
D gene: NA
CDR3 DNA: TGTGCCAGCAGCCAAGATTCGGTTGCCGGGGAGCTGTTTTTT
CDR3 protein: CASSQDSVAGELFF

V gene: TRBV7-2
J gene: TRBJ2-2
clone size: NA
D gene: NA
CDR3 DNA: TGTGCCAGCAGCCCGGAGGCCGGGGAGCTGTTTTTT
CDR3 protein: CASSPEAGELFF